This TCR beta chain was profiled in a study of beta chain features in type 1 diabetes. CDR1 and CDR2 from the germline V gene are LGHNT and FRNRAP. V was clipped by 2 bases and J by 0 bases, with 8 bases between them. This CDR3 contains 14 residues. This clone has more than one count but fewer than ten. The antigen remains unidentified. Around 110 mL of blood, on average, came from one heparinised draw per donor. Reverse transcription of all isolated RNA meant that expressed TCRB transcripts were sequenced. Repertoires were generated with immunoSEQ multiplex PCR, while TCRdb's copy carries only in-frame clones and drops some. Among about 270,000 clones, over 12% were seen once, and the ten largest hold 0.026%. Findings and limits, study-wide: All four CD4+ subsets from Type 1 diabetes patients carried moderately but significantly shorter TCRB CDR3s.

The receptor comes from a woman aged 40 to 50 in good health. Sequenced material: naive CD4+ T cells from blood. The J gene is TRBJ2-7, the V gene TRBV12-5; D is undetermined. The CDR3, as DNA: TGTGCTAGTGGTTTGACACCGTACTCCTACGAGCAGTACTTC. Residues: CASGLTPYSYEQYF.